This T cell receptor beta chain appears in the sequencing data of a study of control samples from healthy donors and cancer patients. Germline V gives CDR1 SGHDT, CDR2 YYEEEE. This CDR3 spans 12 amino acids. V lost 6 bases, J lost 6 bases, and 9 bases lay in between. This clone was picked up a small number of times. Assay: immunoSEQ multiplex PCR; the TCRdb copy retains only in-frame clones and omits some. This sample has around 100,000 clones, with more than 85% found just once. This clonotype was obtained from a woman aged 50 to 65 in good health. Sequencing was done on a sample of blood. The chain couples TRBV5-6 to TRBJ2-2, with D possibly called TRBD1 or TRBD2 (5 bases each). CDR3 nucleotides: TGTGCCAGCACCCTGGGGGCCGGGGAGCTGTTTTTT. This codes for CASTLGAGELFF.